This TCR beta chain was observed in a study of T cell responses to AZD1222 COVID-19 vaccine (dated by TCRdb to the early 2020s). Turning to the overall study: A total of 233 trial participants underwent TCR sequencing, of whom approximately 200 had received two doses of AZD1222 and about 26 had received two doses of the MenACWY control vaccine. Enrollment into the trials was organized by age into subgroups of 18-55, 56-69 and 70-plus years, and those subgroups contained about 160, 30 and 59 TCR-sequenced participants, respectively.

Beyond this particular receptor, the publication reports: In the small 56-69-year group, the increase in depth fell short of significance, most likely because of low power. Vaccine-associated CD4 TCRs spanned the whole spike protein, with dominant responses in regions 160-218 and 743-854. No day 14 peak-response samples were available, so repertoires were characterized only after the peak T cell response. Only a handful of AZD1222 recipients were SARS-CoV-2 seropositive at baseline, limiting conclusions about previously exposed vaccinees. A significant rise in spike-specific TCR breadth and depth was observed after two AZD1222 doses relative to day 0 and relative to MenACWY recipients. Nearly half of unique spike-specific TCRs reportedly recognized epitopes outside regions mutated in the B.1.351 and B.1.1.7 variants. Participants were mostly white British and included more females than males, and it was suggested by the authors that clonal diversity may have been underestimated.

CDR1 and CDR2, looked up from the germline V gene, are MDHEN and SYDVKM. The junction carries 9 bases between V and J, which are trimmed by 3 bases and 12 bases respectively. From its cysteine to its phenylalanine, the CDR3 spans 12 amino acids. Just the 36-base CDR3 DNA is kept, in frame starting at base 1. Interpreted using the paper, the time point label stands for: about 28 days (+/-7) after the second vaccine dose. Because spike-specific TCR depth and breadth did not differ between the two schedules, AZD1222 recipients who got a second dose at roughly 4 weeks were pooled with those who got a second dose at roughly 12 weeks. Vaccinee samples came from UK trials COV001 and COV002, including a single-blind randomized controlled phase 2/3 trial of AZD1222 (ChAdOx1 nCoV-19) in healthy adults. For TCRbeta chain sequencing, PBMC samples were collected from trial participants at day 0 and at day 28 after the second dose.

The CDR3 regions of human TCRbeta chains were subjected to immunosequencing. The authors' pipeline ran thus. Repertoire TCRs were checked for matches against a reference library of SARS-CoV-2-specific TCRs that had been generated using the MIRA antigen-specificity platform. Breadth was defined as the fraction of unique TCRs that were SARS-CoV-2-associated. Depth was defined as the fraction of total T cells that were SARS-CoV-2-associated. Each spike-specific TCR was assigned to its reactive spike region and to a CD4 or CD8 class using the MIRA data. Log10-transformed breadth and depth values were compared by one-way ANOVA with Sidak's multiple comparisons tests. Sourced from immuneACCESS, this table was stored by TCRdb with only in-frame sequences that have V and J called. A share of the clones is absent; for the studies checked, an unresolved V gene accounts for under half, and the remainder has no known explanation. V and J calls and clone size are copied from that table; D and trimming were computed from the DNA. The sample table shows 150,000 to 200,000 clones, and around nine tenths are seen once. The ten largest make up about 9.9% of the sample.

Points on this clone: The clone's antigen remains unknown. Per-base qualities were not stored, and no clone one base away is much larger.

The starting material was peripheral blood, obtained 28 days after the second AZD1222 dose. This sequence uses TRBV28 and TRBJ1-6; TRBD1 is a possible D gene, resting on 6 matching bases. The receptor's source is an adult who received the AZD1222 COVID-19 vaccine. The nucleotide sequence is TGTGCCAGCAGTTTTGGACAGCAACCCCTCCACTTT. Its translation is CASSFGQQPLHF. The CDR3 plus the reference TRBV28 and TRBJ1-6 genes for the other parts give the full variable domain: DVKVTQSSRYLVKRTGEKVFLECVQDMDHENMFWYRQDPGLGLRLIYFSYDVKMKEKGDIPEGYSVSREKKERFSLILESASTNQTSMYLCASSFGQQPLHFGNGTRLTVT.